The 6 T cell receptor beta chains presented below share a single source sample, sequenced in a study of blood T cells in healthy people across ages. It was with a sample-barcoded 5' primer and a J-beta primer mix that a second PCR of about 7 to 12 cycles was run. TCRdb reprocessed the 5' RACE reads with MiXCR, giving one entry per CDR3 protein. The sample records some 1.5 million distinct CDR3 sequences, 28% being singletons. Material for sequencing was blood. Every receptor here comes from a woman aged 25 to 39 in good health.

The CDR3 DNA reads TGTGCCAGCAGCTTAGAACTAGCGGGAGTTAGGAATGAGCAGTTCTTC. It is translated as CASSLELAGVRNEQFF. The V call is TRBV7-2, the J call TRBJ2-1; 11 bases line up with TRBD2. Germline V gives CDR1 SGHTA, CDR2 FQGNSA. This CDR3 is built from 16 residues. The ends lost 1 base at V and 7 bases at J; junction bases unmatched: 6.

In its sample, this clonotype was seen a few times. V and J are TRBV6-1 and TRBJ2-1; a weak D match, TRBD2 (6 bases). This CDR3 is 15 amino acids long. Germline loops: CDR1 MNHNS, CDR2 SASEGT. Trimming took 6 bases from V and 6 from J, leaving 18 bases between them. DNA for the CDR3: TGTGCCAGCAGAGTTGTAGGAGGGCCCGGCAATGAGCAGTTCTTC. Encoded protein: CASRVVGGPGNEQFF.

The rearrangement joins TRBV3-1 to TRBJ2-1; 12 nucleotides align to TRBD2. This CDR3 is 16 amino acids long. The junction had 4 bases not matched to a gene; V was cut back by 2 bases and J by 5 bases. The V gene's germline CDR1 is LGHDT and CDR2 YNNKEL (reference sequence). This CDR3 reads CASSQRGLAGNNEQFF. The CDR3 DNA follows: TGTGCCAGCAGCCAACGTGGACTAGCGGGGAACAATGAGCAGTTCTTC.

The chain has TRBV15 and TRBJ1-6; the D is unclear. V was clipped by 3 bases and J by 4 bases, with 7 bases between them. Per the germline V gene, CDR1 is LNHNV and CDR2 is YYDKDF (reference sequence). The CDR3 loop spans 14 amino acids. The CDR3 DNA reads as TGTGCCACCAGCAGGACGGAATATAATTCACCCCTCCACTTT. This encodes CATSRTEYNSPLHF.

The chain uses TRBV20-1 and TRBJ1-2, with TRBD1 as a possible D gene (5 bases). The CDR3 is 13 residues long. Trimming took 6 bases from V and 6 from J, leaving 17 bases between them. CDR1 and CDR2 from the germline V gene are DFQATT and SNEGSKA (reference sequence). The CDR3 loop is CSAQGMESDGYTF. DNA of the CDR3: TGCAGTGCCCAGGGCATGGAAAGCGATGGCTACACCTTC.

In this sample, this clonotype turned up a few times. The CDR3 DNA reads as TGTGCCAGCAGCTCCGCCGAGGAAGAGACCCAGTACTTC. It translates to CASSSAEEETQYF. The chain recombines TRBV7-3 with TRBJ2-5; D unresolved. Germline V gives CDR1 SGHTA, CDR2 FQGTGA. The CDR3 runs to 13 residues. Trimming removed 4 bases at V and 3 bases at J, with 9 bases between.